This record concerns one TCR beta chain sequence. Antigen unknown. The entry originates in a study of Graves' ophthalmopathy and Graves' hyperthyroidism. At the level of the study: Being free of ophthalmopathy for 18 months of follow-up defined stable hyperthyroidism.

For repertoire sequencing, the TCR beta CDR3 regions were amplified from RNA transcripts. HTBI primers primed a first-round RT-PCR, and a second-round multiplex PCR followed. MiXCR, run by TCRdb on the multiplex PCR reads, gives a single entry per CDR3 protein. The repertoire includes about 1.1 million distinct CDR3 sequences, less than 45% of them detected once, and 11% sits in the top ten. Ages of hyperthyroidism patients ran from 18 to 65, and their diagnoses were new, under 2 months' duration. Patients were left out if they had other autoimmune diseases, uncontrolled infections, pregnancy or lactation. Study results and caveats: Using a 13-signature model, the authors split ophthalmopathy from stable hyperthyroidism, with roughly 90% sensitivity and 75% to 82% specificity.

J was trimmed by 4 bases and V by 8 bases; bases with no gene match: 3. CDR1 SGHVS and CDR2 FNYEAQ come from the germline V gene. The CDR3 consists of 12 residues. Sequenced input: peripheral blood or thyroid tissue (not recorded which). The TCR was taken from an adult man with Graves' hyperthyroidism. The chain links TRBV7-6 to TRBJ1-2; 8 positions agree with TRBD1. The CDR3 DNA is TGTGCCAGCTTAGACAGGGGCTATGGCTACACCTTC. It specifies CASLDRGYGYTF.